What follows are 10 T cell receptor beta chains derived from one specimen sequenced in a study of blood T cell repertoires in COVID-19. Profiled with immunoSEQ multiplex PCR; TCRdb holds only in-frame clones, not every one. The sample lists a few hundred thousand clones, approximately 90% occurring once. The source material was PBMCs or T cells enriched from blood (not recorded which). These receptors all come from a woman in her 50s who had recovered from COVID-19.

J is TRBJ1-4 and V is TRBV4-2; D not resolved. V dropped 4 bases and J dropped 0 bases, with 12 bases sitting between them. The CDR3 extends over 16 amino acids. Germline CDR1 is LGHNA and CDR2 is YNFKEQ. The CDR3 protein is CASSPAGSATNEKLFF. The CDR3 coding sequence is TGTGCCAGCAGCCCCGCCGGTAGTGCAACTAATGAAAAACTGTTTTTT.

V usage is TRBV28 and J usage is TRBJ2-5; D is ambiguous. Germline CDR1 is MDHEN and CDR2 is SYDVKM. The V end was cut by 7 bases, the J end by 3 bases, with 12 bases between. The CDR3 is made up of 13 amino acids. CDR3 nucleotides: TGTGCCAGCAATGGCCAGTTGGAAGAGACCCAGTACTTC. Amino acid sequence: CASNGQLEETQYF.

This clone showed up many times. J is TRBJ2-1 and V is TRBV14, with 8 bases lining up with TRBD1. The CDR3 totals 14 residues. V dropped 2 bases and J dropped 4; count of bases not matched to a gene: 1. CDR1 and CDR2 (germline): SGHDN, FVKESK. The CDR3 sequence is CASSQRTGYNEQFF. The CDR3 DNA is TGTGCCAGCAGCCAAAGGACAGGGTACAATGAGCAGTTCTTC.

The J gene is TRBJ2-2, the V gene TRBV6-5, with a weak D call TRBD1 (6 bases). CDR3 length equals 12 residues. Germline V CDR1 and CDR2: MNHEY, SVGAGI. Trimming pared 8 bases from V and 6 bases from J, leaving 10 bases between. CDR3 coding DNA: TGTGCCAGCCCCAGGGGCGCCGGGGAGCTGTTTTTT. This translates into CASPRGAGELFF.

This sequence joins TRBV5-1 and TRBJ1-4; D is ambiguous. Germline CDR1 is SGHRS and CDR2 is YFSETQ. This CDR3 region has 16 residues. V lost 0 bases and J lost 3, with 12 bases in between. CDR3 protein: CASSLGGKAANEKLFF. In DNA, the CDR3 is TGCGCCAGCAGCTTGGGAGGGAAGGCCGCTAATGAAAAACTGTTTTTT.

This clone was counted a single time. CDR3 DNA: TGTGCCAGTAGTATTAGGGGACTATACAATGAGCAGTTCTTC. Amino acid sequence: CASSIRGLYNEQFF. The rearrangement joins TRBV19 to TRBJ2-1; 7 bases map to TRBD2. With V trimmed by 3 bases and J by 4 bases, 3 bases remained unmatched. The CDR3 sequence is 14 residues long. Germline V gene lookup returns CDR1 LNHDA and CDR2 SQIVND (reference sequence).

The CDR3 DNA is TGTGCCAGCGAGCGGCCGTCCACGGGCACTGAAGCTTTCTTT. Encoded protein: CASERPSTGTEAFF. The J gene is TRBJ1-1, the V gene TRBV28, with unresolved D. There are 14 residues in the CDR3. V lost 8 bases and J lost 4, with 17 bases in between. Germline CDR1 MDHEN, CDR2 SYDVKM. Supplemented by reference TRBV28 and TRBJ1-1, the full variable domain reads DVKVTQSSRYLVKRTGEKVFLECVQDMDHENMFWYRQDPGLGLRLIYFSYDVKMKEKGDIPEGYSVSREKKERFSLILESASTNQTSMYLCASERPSTGTEAFFGQGTRLTVV.

The chain links TRBV4-3 to TRBJ2-1, with a weak D call TRBD2 (6 bases). V gave up 0 bases and J gave up 4 bases, with 10 bases separating them. This CDR3 contains 15 residues. The germline V gene has CDR1 LGHNA and CDR2 YSLEER. CDR3 amino acids: CASSQDHGGYNEQFF. The CDR3 DNA reads as TGCGCCAGCAGCCAAGATCATGGAGGGTACAATGAGCAGTTCTTC.

J is TRBJ2-1 and V is TRBV4-1, with 14 bases matching TRBD2. V was pared by 4 bases and J by 5 bases, with 7 bases of the junction left unmatched. Germline V gene lookup returns CDR1 MGHRA and CDR2 YSYEKL. The CDR3 runs to 17 residues. The CDR3 DNA sequence: TGCGCCAGCAGCCGGGGACTAGCGGGGGCCTTCAACAATGAGCAGTTCTTC. This codes for CASSRGLAGAFNNEQFF.

The chain links TRBV5-1 to TRBJ2-3, with TRBD2 identical over 8 bases. CDR3 length: 17 amino acids. The junction had 13 bases not matched to a gene; V was cut back by 4 bases and J by 3 bases. Germline V lookup: CDR1 SGHRS, CDR2 YFSETQ. CDR3 DNA sequence: TGCGCCAGCAGCCCGGGACTAGTGGGGGGAAAAACAGATACGCAGTATTTT. This gives the protein CASSPGLVGGKTDTQYF.